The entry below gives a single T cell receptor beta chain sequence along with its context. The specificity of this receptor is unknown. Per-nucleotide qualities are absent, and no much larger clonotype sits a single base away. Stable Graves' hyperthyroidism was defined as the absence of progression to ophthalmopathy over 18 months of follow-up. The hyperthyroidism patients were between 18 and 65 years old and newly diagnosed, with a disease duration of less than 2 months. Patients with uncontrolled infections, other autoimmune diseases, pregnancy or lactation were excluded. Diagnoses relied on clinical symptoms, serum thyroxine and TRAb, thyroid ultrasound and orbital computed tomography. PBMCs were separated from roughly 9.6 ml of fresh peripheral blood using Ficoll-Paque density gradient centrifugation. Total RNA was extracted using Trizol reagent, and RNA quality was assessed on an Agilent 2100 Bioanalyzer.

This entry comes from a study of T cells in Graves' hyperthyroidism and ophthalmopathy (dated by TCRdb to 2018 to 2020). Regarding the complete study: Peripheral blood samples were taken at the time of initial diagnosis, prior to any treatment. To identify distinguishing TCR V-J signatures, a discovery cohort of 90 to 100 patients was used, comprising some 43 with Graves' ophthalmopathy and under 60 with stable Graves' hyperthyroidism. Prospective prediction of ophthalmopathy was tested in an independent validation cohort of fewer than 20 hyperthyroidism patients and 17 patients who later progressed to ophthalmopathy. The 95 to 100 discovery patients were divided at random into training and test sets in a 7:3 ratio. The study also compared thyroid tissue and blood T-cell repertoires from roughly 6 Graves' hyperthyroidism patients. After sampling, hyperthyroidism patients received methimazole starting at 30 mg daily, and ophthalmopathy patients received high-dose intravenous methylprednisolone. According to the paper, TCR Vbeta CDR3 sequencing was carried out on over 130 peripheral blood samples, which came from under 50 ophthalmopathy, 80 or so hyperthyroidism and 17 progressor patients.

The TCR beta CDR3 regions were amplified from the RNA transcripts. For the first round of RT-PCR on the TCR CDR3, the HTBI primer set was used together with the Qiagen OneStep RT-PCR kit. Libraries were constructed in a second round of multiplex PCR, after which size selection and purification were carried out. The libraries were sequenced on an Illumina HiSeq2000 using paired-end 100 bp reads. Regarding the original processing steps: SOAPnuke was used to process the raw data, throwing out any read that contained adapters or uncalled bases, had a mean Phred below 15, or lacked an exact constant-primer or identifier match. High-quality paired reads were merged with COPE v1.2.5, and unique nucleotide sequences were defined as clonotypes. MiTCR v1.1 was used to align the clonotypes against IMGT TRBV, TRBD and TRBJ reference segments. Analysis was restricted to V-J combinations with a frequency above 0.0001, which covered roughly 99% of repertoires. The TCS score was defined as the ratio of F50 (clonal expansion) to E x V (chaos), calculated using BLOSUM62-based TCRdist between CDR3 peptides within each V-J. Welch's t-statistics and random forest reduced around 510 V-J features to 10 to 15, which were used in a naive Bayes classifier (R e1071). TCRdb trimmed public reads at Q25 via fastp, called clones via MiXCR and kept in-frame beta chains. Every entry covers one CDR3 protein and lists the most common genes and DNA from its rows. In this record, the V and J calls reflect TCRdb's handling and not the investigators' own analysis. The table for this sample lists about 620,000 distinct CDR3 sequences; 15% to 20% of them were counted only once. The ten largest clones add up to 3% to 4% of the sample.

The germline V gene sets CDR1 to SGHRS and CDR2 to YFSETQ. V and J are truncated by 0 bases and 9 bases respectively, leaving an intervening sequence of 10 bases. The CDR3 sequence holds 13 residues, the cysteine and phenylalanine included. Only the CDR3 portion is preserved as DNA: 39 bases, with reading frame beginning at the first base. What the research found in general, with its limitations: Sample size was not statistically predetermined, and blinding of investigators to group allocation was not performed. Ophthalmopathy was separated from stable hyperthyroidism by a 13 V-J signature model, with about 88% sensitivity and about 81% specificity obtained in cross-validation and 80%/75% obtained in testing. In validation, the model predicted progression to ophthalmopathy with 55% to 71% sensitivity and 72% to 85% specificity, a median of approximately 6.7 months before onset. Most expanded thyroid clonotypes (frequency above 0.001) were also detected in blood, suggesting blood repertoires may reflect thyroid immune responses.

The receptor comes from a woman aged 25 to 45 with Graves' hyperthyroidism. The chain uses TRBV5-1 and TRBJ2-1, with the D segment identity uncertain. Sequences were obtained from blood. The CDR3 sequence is CASSLDSTSEQFF. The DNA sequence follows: TGCGCCAGCAGCTTGGACAGTACCTCTGAGCAGTTCTTC.